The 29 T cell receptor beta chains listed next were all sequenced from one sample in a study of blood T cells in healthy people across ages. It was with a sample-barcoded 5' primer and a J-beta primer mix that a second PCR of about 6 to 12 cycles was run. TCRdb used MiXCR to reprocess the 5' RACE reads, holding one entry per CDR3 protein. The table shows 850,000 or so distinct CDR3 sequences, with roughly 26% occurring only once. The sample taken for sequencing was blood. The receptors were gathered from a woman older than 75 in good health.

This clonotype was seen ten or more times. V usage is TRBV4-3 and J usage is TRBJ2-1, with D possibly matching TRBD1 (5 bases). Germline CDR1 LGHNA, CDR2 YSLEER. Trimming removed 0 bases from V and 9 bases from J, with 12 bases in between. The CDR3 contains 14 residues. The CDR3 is CASSQDARVSEQFF. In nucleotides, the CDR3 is TGCGCCAGCAGCCAAGATGCCAGGGTGAGTGAGCAGTTCTTC.

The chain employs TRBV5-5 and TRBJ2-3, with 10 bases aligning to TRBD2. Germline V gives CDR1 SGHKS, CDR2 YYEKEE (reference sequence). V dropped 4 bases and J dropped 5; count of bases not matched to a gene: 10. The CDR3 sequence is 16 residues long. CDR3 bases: TGTGCCAGCAGCCCGGAGGAGCGGGGGGGTGGAGATACGCAGTATTTT. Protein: CASSPEERGGGDTQYF.

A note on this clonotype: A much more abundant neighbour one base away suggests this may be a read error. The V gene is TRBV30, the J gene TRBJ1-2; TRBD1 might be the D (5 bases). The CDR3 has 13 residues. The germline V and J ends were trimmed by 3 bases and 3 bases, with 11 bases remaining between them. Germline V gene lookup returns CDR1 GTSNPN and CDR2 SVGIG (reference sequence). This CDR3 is CAWSHRQYYGYTF. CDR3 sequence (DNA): TGTGCCTGGAGCCATAGACAGTACTATGGCTACACCTTC.

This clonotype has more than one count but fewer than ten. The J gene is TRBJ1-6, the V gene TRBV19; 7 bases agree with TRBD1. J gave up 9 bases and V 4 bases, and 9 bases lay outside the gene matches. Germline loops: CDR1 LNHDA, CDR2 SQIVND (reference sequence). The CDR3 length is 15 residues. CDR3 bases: TGTGCCAGTAGTAAAGACAGGGCTTCGGCTTCACCCCTCCACTTT. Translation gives CASSKDRASASPLHF.

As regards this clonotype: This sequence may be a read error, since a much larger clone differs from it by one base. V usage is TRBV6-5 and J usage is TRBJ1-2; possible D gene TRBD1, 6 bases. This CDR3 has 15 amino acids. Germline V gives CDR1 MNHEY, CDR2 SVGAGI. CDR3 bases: TGTGCCAGCAGTAAAGAGTGGGGGCTTGGCTATGTCTACACCTTC. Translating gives CASSKEWGLGYVYTF.

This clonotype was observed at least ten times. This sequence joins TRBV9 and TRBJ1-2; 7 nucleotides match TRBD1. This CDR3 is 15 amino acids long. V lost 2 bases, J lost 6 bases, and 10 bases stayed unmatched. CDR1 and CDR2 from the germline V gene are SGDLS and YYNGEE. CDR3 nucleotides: TGTGCCAGCAGCGTGCTGGGACAGCTAGGGGATGGCTACACCTTC. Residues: CASSVLGQLGDGYTF.

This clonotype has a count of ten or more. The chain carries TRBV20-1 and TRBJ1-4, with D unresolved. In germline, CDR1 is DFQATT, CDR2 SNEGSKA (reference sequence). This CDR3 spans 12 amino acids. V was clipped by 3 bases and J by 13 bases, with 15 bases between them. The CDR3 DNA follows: TGCAGTGCTAGGGATCCAATACGGGGACTGTTTTTT. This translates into CSARDPIRGLFF.

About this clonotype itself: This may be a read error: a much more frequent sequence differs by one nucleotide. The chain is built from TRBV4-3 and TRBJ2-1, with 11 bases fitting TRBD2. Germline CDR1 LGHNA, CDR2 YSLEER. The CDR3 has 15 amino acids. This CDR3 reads CAGSLTSGRHNEQFF. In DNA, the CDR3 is TGCGCCGGCAGCCTTACTAGCGGGAGACACAATGAGCAGTTCTTC.

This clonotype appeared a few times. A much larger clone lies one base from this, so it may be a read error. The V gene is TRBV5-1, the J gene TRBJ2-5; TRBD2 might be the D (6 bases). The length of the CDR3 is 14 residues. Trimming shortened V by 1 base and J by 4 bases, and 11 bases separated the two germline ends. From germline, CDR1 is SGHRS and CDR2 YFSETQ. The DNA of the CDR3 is TGCGCCAGCAGCTTGAGAGTCGGGGGAGAGACCCAGTACTTC. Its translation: CASSLRVGGETQYF.

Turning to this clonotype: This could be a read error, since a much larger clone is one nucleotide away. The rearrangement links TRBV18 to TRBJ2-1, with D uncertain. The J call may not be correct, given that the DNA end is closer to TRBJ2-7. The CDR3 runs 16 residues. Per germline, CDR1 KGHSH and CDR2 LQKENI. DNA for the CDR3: TGTGCCAGCTCACCACCGGCAGGTACCTCCTACAATGAGCAGTACTTC. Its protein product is CASSPPAGTSYNEQYF.

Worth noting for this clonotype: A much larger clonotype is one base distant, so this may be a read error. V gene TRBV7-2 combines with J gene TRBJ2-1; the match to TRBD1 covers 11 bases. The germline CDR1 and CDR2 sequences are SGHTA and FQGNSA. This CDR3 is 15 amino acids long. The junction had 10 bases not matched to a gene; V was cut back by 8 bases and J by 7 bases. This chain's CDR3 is CASGLYWDRGNEQFF. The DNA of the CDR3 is TGTGCCAGCGGATTGTACTGGGACAGGGGGAATGAGCAGTTCTTC.

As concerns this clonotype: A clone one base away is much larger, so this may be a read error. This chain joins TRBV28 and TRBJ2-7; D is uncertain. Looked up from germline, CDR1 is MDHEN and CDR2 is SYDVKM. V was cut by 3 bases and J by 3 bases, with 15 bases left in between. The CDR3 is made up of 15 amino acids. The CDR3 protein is CASSFQDAPIYEQYF. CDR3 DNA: TGTGCCAGCAGTTTCCAGGATGCGCCAATCTACGAGCAGTACTTC.

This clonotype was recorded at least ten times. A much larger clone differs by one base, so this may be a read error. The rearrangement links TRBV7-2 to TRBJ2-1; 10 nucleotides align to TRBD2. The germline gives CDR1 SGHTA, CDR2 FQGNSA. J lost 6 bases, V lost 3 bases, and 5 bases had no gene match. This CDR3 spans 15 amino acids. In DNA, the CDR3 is TGTGCCAGCAGCTTTAGCGGGGGGCAAAGCAATGAGCAGTTCTTC. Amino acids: CASSFSGGQSNEQFF.

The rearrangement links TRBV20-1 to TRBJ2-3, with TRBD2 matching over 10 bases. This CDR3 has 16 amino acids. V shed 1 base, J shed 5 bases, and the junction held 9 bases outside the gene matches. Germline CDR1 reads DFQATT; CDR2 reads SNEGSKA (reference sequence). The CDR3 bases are TGCAGTGCTAGAGGTCCAGCGGGGGGGCAGGTAGATACGCAGTATTTT. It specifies CSARGPAGGQVDTQYF.

The CDR3 is CSARALPGVEQYF. In nucleotides, the CDR3 is TGCAGTGCTAGAGCCCTCCCCGGCGTCGAGCAGTACTTC. The chain couples TRBV20-1 to TRBJ2-7; no reliable D call. The CDR3 covers 13 residues. V was cut by 1 base and J by 6 bases, with 13 bases left in between. Germline lookup yields CDR1 DFQATT and CDR2 SNEGSKA (reference sequence).

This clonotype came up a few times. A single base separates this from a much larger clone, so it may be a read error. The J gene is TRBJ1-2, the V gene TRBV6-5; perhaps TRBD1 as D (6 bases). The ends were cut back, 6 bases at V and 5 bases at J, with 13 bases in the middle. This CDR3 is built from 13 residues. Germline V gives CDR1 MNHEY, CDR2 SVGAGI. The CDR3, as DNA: TGTGCCAGCAGGCCGGGACAAAAATATGGCTACACCTTC. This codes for CASRPGQKYGYTF.

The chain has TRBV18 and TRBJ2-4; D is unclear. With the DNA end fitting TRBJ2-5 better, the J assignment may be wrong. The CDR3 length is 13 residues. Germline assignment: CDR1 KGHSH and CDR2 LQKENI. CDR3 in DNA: TGTGCCAGCTCACCTCTTCAGAAGGAGACCCAGTACTTC. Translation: CASSPLQKETQYF.

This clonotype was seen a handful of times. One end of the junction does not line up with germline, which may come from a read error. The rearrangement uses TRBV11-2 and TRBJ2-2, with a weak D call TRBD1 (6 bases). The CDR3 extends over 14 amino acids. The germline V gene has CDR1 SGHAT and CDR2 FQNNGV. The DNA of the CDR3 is TGTGCCAGCAGCCCCGACAGGAACGCCGGGGAGCTGTTTTTT. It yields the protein CASSPDRNAGELFF.

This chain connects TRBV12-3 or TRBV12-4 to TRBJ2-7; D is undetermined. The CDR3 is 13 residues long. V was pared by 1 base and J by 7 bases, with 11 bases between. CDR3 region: CASSLGGSNEQYF. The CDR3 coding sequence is TGTGCCAGCAGTTTAGGTGGGTCGAATGAGCAGTACTTC.

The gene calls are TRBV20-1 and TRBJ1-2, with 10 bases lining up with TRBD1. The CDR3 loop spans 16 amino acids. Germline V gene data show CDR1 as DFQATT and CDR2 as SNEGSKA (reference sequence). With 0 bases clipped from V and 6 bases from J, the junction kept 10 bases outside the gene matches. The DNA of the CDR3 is TGCAGTGCTAGAGATTGGTTCGTGGGACAGGGGAATGGCTACACCTTC. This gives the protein CSARDWFVGQGNGYTF.

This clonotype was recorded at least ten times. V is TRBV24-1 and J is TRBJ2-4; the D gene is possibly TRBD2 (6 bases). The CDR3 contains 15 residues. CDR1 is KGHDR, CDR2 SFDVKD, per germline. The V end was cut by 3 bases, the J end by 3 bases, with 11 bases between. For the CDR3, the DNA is TGTGCCACCAGTGATGGAGGGGTAGGCAAAAACATTCAGTACTTC. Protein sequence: CATSDGGVGKNIQYF.

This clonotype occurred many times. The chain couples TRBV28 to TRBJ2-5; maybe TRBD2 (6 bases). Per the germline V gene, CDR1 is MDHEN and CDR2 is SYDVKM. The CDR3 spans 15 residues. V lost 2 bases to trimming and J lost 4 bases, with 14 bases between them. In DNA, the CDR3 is TGTGCCAGCAGTTTACCCCGACTAGGCGGAGAGACCCAGTACTTC. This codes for CASSLPRLGGETQYF.

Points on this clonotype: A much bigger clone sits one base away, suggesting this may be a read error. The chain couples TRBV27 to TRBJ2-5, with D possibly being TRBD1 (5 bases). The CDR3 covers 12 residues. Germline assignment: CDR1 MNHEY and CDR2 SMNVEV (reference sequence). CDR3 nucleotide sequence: TGTGCCAGTAAAGGGGTTGGGAAGACCCGGTACTTC. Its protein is CASKGVGKTRYF.

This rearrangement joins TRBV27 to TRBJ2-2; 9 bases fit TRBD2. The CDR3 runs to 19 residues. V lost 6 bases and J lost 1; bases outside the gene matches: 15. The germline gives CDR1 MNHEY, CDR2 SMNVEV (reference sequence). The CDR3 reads CASSRDRQKLAGNTGELFF. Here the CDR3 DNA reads TGTGCCAGCAGCCGGGACAGACAGAAACTAGCGGGGAACACCGGGGAGCTGTTTTTT.

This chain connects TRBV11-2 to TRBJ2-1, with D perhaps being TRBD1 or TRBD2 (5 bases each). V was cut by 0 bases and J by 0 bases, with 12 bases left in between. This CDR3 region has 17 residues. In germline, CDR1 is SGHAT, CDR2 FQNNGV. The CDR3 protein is CASSLEWGTSSYNEQFF. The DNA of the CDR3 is TGTGCCAGCAGCTTAGAATGGGGGACGAGCTCCTACAATGAGCAGTTCTTC. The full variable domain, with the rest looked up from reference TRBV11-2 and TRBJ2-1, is EAGVAQSPRYKIIEKRQSVAFWCNPISGHATLYWYQQILGQGPKLLIQFQNNGVVDDSQLPKDRFSAERLKGVDSTLKIQPAKLEDSAVYLCASSLEWGTSSYNEQFFGPGTRLTVL.

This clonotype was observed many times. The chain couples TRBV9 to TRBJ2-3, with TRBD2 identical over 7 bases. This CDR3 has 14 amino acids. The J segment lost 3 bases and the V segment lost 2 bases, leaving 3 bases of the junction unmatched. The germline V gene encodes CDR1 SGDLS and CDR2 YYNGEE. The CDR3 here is CASSVDGRTDTQYF. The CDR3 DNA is TGTGCCAGCAGCGTTGACGGGAGGACAGATACGCAGTATTTT. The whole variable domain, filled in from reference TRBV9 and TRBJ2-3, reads DSGVTQTPKHLITATGQRVTLRCSPRSGDLSVYWYQQSLDQGLQFLIQYYNGEERAKGNILERFSAQQFPDLHSELNLSSLELGDSALYFCASSVDGRTDTQYFGPGTRLTVL.

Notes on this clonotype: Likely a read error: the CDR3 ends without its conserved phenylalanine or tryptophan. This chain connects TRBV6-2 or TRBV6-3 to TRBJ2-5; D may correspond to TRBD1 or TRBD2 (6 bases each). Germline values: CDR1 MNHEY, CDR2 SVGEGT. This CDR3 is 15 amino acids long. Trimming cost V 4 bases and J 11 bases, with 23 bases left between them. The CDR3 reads CASSWGAGTYNEQYV. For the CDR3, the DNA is TGTGCCAGCAGTTGGGGGGCGGGGACCTACAATGAGCAGTACGTC.

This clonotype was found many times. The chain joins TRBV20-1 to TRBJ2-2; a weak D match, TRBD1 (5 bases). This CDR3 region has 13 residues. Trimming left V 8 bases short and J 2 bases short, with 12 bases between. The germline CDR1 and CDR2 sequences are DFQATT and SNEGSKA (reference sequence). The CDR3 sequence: CSLGRFNTGELFF. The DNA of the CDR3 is TGCAGTCTGGGGCGGTTTAACACCGGGGAGCTGTTTTTT.

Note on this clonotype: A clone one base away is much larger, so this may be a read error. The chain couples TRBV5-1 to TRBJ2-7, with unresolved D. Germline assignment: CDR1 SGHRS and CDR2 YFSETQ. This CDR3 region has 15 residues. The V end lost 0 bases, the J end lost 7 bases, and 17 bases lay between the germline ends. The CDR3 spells CASSLARNAYNEQYF. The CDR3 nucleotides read TGCGCCAGCAGCTTGGCTCGGAACGCTTACAATGAGCAGTACTTC.